The present T cell receptor beta chain was sequenced within a study of blood T cells in healthy people across ages. General observations from the study: Greater diversity and more naive CD4+ cells were seen in long-lived donors than in aged donors. Diversity figures based on one million T cells were deemed too low.

The total RNA that was extracted per sample amounted to at least 6 micrograms. J gave up 2 bases and V 2 bases, and 4 bases lay outside the gene matches. Per germline, CDR1 GTSNPN and CDR2 SVGIG (reference sequence). This CDR3 has 15 residues. This clonotype was observed once. What it binds is unknown. PCR was performed a second time for 7 to 11 cycles using a sample-barcoded 5' primer and a J-beta primer mix. TCRdb redid the calling of the 5' RACE reads with MiXCR, one entry per CDR3 protein. Of 700,000 to 850,000 distinct CDR3 sequences in the sample, 35% to 40% were seen once. Sequenced input: blood. This receptor was obtained from a man aged 18 to 30 in good health. The rearrangement uses TRBV30 and TRBJ2-3, with 10 nucleotides matching TRBD1. The CDR3 bases are TGTGCCTGGAGTACGGGACAGGGGCTCACAGATACGCAGTATTTT. It codes for CAWSTGQGLTDTQYF.